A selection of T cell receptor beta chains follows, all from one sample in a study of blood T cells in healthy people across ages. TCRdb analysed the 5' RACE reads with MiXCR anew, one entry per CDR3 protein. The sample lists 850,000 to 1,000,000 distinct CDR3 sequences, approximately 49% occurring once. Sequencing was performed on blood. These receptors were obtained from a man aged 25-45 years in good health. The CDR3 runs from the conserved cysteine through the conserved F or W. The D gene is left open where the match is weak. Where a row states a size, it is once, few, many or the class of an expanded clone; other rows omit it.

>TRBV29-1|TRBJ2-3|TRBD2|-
CSVEGGGILPDTQYF
TGCAGCGTTGAAGGCGGGGGGATTTTACCAGATACGCAGTATTTT
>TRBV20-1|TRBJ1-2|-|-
CSARGYGGLYGYTF
TGCAGTGCTAGAGGGTACGGGGGCCTCTATGGCTACACCTTC
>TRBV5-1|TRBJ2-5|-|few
CASSPMGRETQYF
TGCGCCAGCAGCCCAATGGGCAGAGAGACCCAGTACTTC
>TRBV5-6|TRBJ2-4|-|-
CASSLWDLAKNIQYF
TGTGCCAGCAGTCTTTGGGACTTAGCCAAAAACATTCAGTACTTC
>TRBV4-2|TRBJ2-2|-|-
CASSQLWGSKDTGELFF
TGTGCCAGCAGCCAATTGTGGGGCAGCAAGGACACCGGGGAGCTGTTTTTT
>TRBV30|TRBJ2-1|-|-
CAGSLSYEQFF
TGTGCCGGGAGTTTGTCGTATGAGCAGTTCTTC
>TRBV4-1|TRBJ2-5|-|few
CASSQEDKTQYF
TGCGCCAGCAGCCAAGAGGACAAGACCCAGTACTTC
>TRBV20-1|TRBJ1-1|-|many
CSAPLLGNTEAFF
TGCAGTGCCCCGCTTCTCGGGAACACTGAAGCTTTCTTT
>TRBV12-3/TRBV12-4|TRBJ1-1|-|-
CASSFQENTEAFF
TGTGCCAGCAGCTTTCAAGAGAACACTGAAGCTTTCTTT
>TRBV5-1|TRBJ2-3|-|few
CAGRDGSTDTQYF
TGCGCCGGCCGGGACGGCAGCACAGATACGCAGTATTTT
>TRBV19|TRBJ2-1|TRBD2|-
CASSKGLAGGFSHNEQFF
TGTGCCAGTAGCAAGGGACTAGCGGGGGGGTTCTCTCACAATGAGCAGTTCTTC
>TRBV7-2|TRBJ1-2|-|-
CASSLGSDPSSYGYTF
TGTGCCAGCAGCTTAGGGTCGGACCCGAGCTCCTATGGCTACACCTTC
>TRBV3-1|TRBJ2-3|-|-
CASSQGRGLRGTDTQYF
TGTGCCAGCAGCCAAGGGCGAGGACTCCGGGGCACAGATACGCAGTATTTT
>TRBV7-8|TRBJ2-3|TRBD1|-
CASSLDLTGVDTQYF
TGTGCCAGCAGCTTAGACCTAACAGGGGTAGATACGCAGTATTTT
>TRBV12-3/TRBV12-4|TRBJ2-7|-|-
CASSPGSHLGEQYF
TGTGCCAGCAGTCCGGGGTCCCATCTCGGCGAGCAGTACTTC
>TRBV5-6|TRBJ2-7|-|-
CASSLTVNYYEQYF
TGTGCCAGCAGCTTAACAGTCAACTACTACGAGCAGTACTTC
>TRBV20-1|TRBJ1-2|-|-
CSARETRADYGYTF
TGCAGTGCTAGAGAAACAAGGGCGGACTATGGCTACACCTTC
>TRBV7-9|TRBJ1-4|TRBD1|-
CASSSSGGTANEKLFF
TGTGCCAGCAGCTCATCAGGGGGCACGGCTAATGAAAAACTGTTTTTT
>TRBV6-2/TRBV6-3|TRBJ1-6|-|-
CASSSTGWNSPLHF
TGTGCCAGCAGTTCAACAGGGTGGAATTCACCCCTCCACTTT
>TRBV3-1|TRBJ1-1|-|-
CASSPPLSRTQNTEAFF
TGTGCCAGCAGCCCCCCCCTTTCAAGGACACAGAACACTGAAGCTTTCTTT
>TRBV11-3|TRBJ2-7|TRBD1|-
CASSSGTGPYKQYF
TGTGCCAGCAGCTCTGGGACAGGACCCTACAAGCAGTACTTC
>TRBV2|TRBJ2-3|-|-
CASSEQGDRILTDTQYF
TGTGCCAGCAGTGAACAAGGTGACCGCATACTCACAGATACGCAGTATTTT